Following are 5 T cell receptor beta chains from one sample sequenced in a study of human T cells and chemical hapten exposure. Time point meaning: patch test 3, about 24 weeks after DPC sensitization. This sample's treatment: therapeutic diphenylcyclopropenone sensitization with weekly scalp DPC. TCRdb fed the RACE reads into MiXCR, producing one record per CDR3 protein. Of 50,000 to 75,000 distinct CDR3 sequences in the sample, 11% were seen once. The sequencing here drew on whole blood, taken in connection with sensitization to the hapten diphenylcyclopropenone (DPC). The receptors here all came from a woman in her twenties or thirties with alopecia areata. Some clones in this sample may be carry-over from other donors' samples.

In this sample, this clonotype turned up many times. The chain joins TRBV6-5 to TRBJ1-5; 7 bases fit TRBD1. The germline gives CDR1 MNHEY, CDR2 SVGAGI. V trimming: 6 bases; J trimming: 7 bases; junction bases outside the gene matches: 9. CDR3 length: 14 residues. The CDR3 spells CASSRAGGWQPQHF. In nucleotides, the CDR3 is TGTGCCAGCAGCCGAGCAGGGGGTTGGCAGCCCCAGCATTTT.

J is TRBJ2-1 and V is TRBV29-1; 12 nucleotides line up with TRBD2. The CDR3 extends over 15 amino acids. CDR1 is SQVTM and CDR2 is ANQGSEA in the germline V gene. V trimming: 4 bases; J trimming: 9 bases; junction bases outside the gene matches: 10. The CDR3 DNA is TGCAGCGTTGTCCGACTAGCGGGAGCTATGGGTGAGCAGTTCTTC. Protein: CSVVRLAGAMGEQFF.

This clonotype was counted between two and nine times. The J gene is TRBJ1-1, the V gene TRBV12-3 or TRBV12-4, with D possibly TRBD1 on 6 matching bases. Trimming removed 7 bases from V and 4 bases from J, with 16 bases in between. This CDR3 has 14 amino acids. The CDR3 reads CASTPARGVTEAFF. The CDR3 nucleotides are TGTGCCAGCACCCCAGCTAGGGGGGTCACTGAAGCTTTCTTT.

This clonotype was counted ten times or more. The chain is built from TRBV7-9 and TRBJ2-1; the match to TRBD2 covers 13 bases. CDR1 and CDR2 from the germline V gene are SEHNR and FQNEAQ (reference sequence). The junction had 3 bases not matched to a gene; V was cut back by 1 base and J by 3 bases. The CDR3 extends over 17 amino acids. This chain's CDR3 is CASSLGGLAGDYNEQFF. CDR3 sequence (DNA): TGTGCCAGCAGCTTAGGCGGACTAGCGGGAGACTACAATGAGCAGTTCTTC.

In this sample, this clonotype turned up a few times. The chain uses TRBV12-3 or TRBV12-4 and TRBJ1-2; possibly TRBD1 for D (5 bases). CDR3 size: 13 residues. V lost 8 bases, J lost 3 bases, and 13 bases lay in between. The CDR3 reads CASGEQVHYGYTF. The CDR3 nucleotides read TGTGCCAGCGGGGAACAGGTCCACTATGGCTACACCTTC.